Here is one TCR beta chain with its context. Its antigen is unidentified. The data stem from a study of cytomegalovirus exposure and HLA in healthy donors. PCR primers comprised 60 Vbeta and 13 Jbeta primers. Profiled with immunoSEQ multiplex PCR; TCRdb holds only in-frame clones, not every one. The sample holds about 260,000 clones, 84% seen once. Notes on the study in general: Of the V segments, some could not be distinguished, including TRBV6-2 and TRBV6-3, and were excluded. No immune exposure information besides CMV serostatus was available.

Trimming cost V 3 bases and J 2 bases, with 18 bases left between them. Germline lookup yields CDR1 SGHRS and CDR2 YFSETQ. This CDR3 is built from 17 residues. The J gene is TRBJ2-1, the V gene TRBV5-1; D perhaps matches TRBD2 (6 bases). The TCR comes from a woman aged 40 to 49 in good health and CMV-seropositive. The sequencing input was PBMCs. DNA for the CDR3: TGCGCCAGCAGCTATGCCGGGACTGCTACAACCTACAATGAGCAGTTCTTC. It is translated as CASSYAGTATTYNEQFF.